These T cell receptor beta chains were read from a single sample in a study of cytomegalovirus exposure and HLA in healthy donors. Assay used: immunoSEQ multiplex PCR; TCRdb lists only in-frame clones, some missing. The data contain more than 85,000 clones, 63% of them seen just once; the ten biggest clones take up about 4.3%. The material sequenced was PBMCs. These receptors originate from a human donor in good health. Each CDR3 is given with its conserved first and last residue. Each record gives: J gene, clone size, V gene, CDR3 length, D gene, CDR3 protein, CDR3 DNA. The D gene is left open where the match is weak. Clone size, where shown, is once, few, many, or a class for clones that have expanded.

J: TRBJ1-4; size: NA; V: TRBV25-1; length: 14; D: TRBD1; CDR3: CASSRQGAREKLFF; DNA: TGTGCCAGCAGTCGACAGGGAGCACGTGAAAAACTGTTTTTT
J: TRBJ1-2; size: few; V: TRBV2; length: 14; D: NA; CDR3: CASSRERTNSGYTF; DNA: TGTGCCAGCAGTCGGGAACGAACTAACTCTGGCTACACCTTC
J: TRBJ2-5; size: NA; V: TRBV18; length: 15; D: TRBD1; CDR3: CASSPRGPVQETQYF; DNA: TGTGCCAGCTCACCAAGGGGGCCGGTCCAAGAGACCCAGTACTTC
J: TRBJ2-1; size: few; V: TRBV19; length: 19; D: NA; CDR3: CASSIDRMRHTQIYNEQFF; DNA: TGTGCCAGTAGTATAGATAGGATGAGGCATACTCAAATTTACAATGAGCAGTTCTTC
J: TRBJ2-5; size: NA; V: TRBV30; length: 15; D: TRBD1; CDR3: CAWSVGRTGYETQYF; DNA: TGTGCCTGGAGTGTAGGACGGACAGGGTATGAGACCCAGTACTTC
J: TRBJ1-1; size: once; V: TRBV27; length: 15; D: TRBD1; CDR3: CASDRGIGVVTEAFF; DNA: TGTGCCAGTGACAGGGGAATTGGGGTAGTCACTGAAGCTTTCTTT
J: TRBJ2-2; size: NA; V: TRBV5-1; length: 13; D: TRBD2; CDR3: CASSTSGAGELFF; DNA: TGCGCCAGCAGCACGAGCGGGGCCGGGGAGCTGTTTTTT
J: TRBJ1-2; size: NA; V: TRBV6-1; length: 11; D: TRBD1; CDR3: CASTGQAENTF; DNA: TGTGCCAGCACCGGACAGGCCGAAAACACCTTC
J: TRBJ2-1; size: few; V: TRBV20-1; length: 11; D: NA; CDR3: CSARLVWEQFF; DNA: TGCAGTGCTAGGCTAGTATGGGAGCAGTTCTTC
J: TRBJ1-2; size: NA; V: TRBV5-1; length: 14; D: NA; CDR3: CASSSLGGARGYTF; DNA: TGCGCCAGCAGCTCGCTAGGAGGGGCGCGTGGCTACACCTTC
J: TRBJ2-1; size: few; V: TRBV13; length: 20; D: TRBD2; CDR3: CASSSMGGIRTSGYYNEQFF; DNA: TGTGCCAGCAGCTCGATGGGTGGGATCCGGACTAGCGGTTACTACAATGAGCAGTTCTTC
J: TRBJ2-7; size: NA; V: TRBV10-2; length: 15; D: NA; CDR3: CASSESSGLNYEQYF; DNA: TGCGCCAGCAGTGAGTCTAGCGGTCTGAACTACGAGCAGTACTTC
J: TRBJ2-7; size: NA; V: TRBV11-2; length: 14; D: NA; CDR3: CASSLGEARVEQYF; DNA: TGTGCCAGCAGCTTAGGGGAGGCCCGAGTCGAGCAGTACTTC
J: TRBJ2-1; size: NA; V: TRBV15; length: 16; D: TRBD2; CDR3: CATSRQREGSYNEQFF; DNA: TGTGCCACCAGCAGACAGCGGGAGGGTTCCTACAATGAGCAGTTCTTC
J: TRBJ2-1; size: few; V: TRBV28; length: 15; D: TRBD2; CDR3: CASSRPGLASYEQFF; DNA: TGTGCCAGCAGCCGTCCGGGACTAGCGTCTTATGAGCAGTTCTTC
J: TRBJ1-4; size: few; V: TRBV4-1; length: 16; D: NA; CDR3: CASSQVVVTANEKLFF; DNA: TGCGCCAGCAGCCAAGTAGTAGTAACGGCTAATGAAAAACTGTTTTTT
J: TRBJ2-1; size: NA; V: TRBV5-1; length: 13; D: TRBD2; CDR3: CASSSGTKNEQFF; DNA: TGCGCCAGCAGTTCCGGGACTAAGAATGAGCAGTTCTTC
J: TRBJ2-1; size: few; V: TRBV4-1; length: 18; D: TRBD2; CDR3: CASSQVWSAGFGVNEQFF; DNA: TGCGCCAGCAGCCAAGTTTGGTCAGCGGGGTTTGGAGTGAATGAGCAGTTCTTC
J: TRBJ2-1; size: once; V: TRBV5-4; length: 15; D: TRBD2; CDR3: CASSYSGNVIDEQFF; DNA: TGTGCCAGCAGTTATAGCGGGAATGTGATCGATGAGCAGTTCTTC
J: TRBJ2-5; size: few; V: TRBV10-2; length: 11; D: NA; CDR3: CASGSQGTQYF; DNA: TGCGCCAGCGGTTCCCAGGGGACCCAGTACTTC
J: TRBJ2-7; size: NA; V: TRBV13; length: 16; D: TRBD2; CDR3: CASSPGGAGLSYEQYF; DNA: TGTGCCAGCAGCCCAGGTGGAGCGGGACTCAGCTACGAGCAGTACTTC
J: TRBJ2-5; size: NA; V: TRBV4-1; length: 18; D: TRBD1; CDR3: CASSRLGTGFIPVETQYF; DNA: TGCGCCAGCAGCCGTTTGGGGACAGGGTTTATTCCTGTGGAGACCCAGTACTTC
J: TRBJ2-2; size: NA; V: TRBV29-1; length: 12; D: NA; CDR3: CSVRENTGELFF; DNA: TGCAGCGTGAGGGAGAACACCGGGGAGCTGTTTTTT
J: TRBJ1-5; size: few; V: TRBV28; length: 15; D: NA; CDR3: CASSLRRIGNQPQHF; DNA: TGTGCCAGCAGTTTAAGGCGGATAGGTAATCAGCCCCAGCATTTT
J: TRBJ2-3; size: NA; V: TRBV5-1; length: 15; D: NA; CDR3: CASSLGRGLTDTQYF; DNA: TGCGCCAGCAGCTTGGGTCGCGGCCTCACAGATACGCAGTATTTT
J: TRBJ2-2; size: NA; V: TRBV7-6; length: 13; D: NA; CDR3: CASSLDSIGELFF; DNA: TGTGCCAGCAGCTTAGACTCCATCGGGGAGCTGTTTTTT
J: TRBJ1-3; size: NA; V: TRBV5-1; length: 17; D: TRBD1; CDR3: CASSSAGTGSSGNTIYF; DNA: TGCGCCAGCAGCTCGGCCGGGACAGGGAGCTCTGGAAACACCATATATTTT
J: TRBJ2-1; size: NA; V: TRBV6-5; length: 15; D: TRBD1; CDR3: CASTRPGQGPNEQFF; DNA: TGTGCCAGCACTCGACCGGGACAGGGGCCCAATGAGCAGTTCTTC
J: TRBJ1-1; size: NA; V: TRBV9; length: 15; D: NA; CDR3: CASSVGREEGTEAFF; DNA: TGTGCCAGCAGCGTAGGGAGGGAGGAAGGGACTGAAGCTTTCTTT
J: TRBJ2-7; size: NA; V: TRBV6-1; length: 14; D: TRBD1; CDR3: CASSGVTGGREQYF; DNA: TGTGCCAGCAGTGGGGTGACAGGGGGACGCGAGCAGTACTTC
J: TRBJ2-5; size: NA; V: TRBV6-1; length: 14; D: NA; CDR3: CASSSLAKQETQYF; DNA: TGTGCCAGCAGTTCACTAGCTAAGCAAGAGACCCAATACTTC
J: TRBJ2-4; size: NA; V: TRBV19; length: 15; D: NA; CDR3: CASSIGGQLKNIQYF; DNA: TGTGCCAGTAGTATCGGAGGACAGCTCAAAAACATTCAGTACTTC
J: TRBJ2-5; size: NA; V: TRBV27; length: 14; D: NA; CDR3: CASSTRTDQETQYF; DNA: TGTGCCAGCAGTACCCGGACAGACCAAGAGACCCAGTACTTC
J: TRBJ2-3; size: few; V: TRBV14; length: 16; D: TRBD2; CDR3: CASSQLAGARTDTQYF; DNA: TGTGCCAGCAGCCAACTTGCGGGAGCGAGGACAGATACGCAGTATTTT
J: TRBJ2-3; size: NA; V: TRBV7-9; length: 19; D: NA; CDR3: CASSDVKLTGPVSTDTQYF; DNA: TGTGCCAGCAGCGACGTAAAACTCACAGGTCCCGTTAGCACAGATACGCAGTATTTT
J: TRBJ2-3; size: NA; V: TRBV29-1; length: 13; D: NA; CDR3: CSALTGSLNTQYF; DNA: TGCAGCGCCCTCACAGGTTCTCTAAATACGCAGTATTTT
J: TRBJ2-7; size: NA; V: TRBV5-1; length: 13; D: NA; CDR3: CASSLGRTEEQYF; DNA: TGCGCCAGCAGCTTGGGGAGGACTGAGGAGCAGTACTTC
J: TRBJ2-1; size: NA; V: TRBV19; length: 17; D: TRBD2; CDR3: CASTRSSTSGSEGEQFF; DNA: TGTGCCAGTACCCGATCCTCCACTAGCGGGAGTGAAGGTGAGCAGTTCTTC
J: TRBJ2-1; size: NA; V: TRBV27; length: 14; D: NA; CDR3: CARGDKVSYNEQFF; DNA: TGTGCCAGGGGGGACAAAGTCTCCTACAATGAGCAGTTCTTC
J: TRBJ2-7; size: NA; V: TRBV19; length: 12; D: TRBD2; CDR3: CATAAGGYEQYF; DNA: TGTGCCACCGCCGCGGGAGGCTACGAGCAGTACTTC
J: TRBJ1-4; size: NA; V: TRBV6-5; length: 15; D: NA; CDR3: CASKRGRAYNEKLFF; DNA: TGTGCCAGCAAAAGGGGCAGGGCCTATAATGAAAAACTGTTTTTT
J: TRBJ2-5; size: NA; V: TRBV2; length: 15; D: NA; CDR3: CASSVPRIHQETQYF; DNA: TGTGCCAGCAGTGTGCCCAGGATACACCAAGAGACCCAGTACTTC